This TCR beta chain derives from a study of blood T cell repertoires in COVID-19. Looked up from germline, CDR1 is SGHKS and CDR2 is YYEKEE (reference sequence). The CDR3 is 13 residues long. V was trimmed by 4 bases and J by 8 bases, leaving 15 bases between them. The data were produced by immunoSEQ multiplex PCR, yet TCRdb's version contains in-frame clones alone and is incomplete. The profile shows about 250,000 clones, 70% to 90% of them singletons. The age range of participants was about 18 to 95 years, with residence in about two dozen US areas. Researchers sorted participants into cohorts using their self-reported clinical history. A COVID-19 case was met by exposed participants within 2 weeks before study entry.

The chain is built from TRBV5-5 and TRBJ1-1; a weak D match, TRBD1 (5 bases). The sequencing input was PBMCs or T cells enriched from blood (not recorded which). This TCR came from a woman aged 45-60 years who had been exposed to COVID-19. The CDR3 DNA follows: TGTGCCAGCAGCGTAGGCGGGACCCCGGAAGCTTTCTTT. This translates into CASSVGGTPEAFF.